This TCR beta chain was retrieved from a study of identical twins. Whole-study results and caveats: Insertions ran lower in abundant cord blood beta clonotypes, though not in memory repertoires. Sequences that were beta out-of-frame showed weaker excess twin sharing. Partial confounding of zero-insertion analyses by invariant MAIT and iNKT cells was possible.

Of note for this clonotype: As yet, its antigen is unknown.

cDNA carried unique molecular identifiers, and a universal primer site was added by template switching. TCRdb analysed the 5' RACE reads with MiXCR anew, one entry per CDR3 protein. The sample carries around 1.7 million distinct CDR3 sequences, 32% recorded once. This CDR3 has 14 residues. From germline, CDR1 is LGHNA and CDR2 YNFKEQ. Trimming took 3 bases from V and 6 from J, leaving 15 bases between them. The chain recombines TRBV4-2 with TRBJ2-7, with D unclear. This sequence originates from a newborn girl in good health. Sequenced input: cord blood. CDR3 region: CASSHPGPSSEQYF. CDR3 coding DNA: TGTGCCAGCAGCCACCCCGGGCCGTCCAGCGAGCAGTACTTC.